What follows is one TCR beta chain and its context. Per the authors' pipeline: Nucleated cell counts were estimated from reference gene primer amplification. Sequencing used immunoSEQ multiplex PCR; TCRdb keeps in-frame clones, though not all of them. That table is the source of V, J and clone size, and D and trimming were worked out from the DNA. The repertoire holds some 350,000 clones, with almost 90% as singletons. The trim removed 5 bases at V and 1 base at J, leaving 11 bases unmatched. Germline assignment: CDR1 SGHTA and CDR2 FQGNSA. The CDR3 extends over 18 amino acids. The sample originates from a study of blood T cell repertoires in COVID-19. In Seattle, patients joined the study during active infection and were tracked longitudinally.

Sequencing was carried out using peripheral blood. This clonotype was sampled from a woman between 70 and 85 years old with COVID-19, enrolled during active disease. The rearrangement links TRBV7-2 to TRBJ2-2; TRBD2 aligns across 9 bases. CDR3 region: CASSPRVGAGGNTGELFF. CDR3 in DNA: TGTGCCAGCAGCCCACGGGTAGGAGCGGGGGGGAACACCGGGGAGCTGTTTTTT.